The 5 T cell receptor beta chains below were found in one sample sequenced in a study of CD8 T cells in ankylosing spondylitis. TCRdb passed the 5' RACE reads through MiXCR, listing each CDR3 protein once. The sample records tens of thousands of distinct CDR3 sequences, about 6.3% being singletons. Sequenced sample: blood, either unsorted or a sorted T cell fraction (not recorded which). The receptors here all came from a male donor with ankylosing spondylitis or in good health (not recorded which).

This clonotype showed up many times. The chain combines TRBV5-5 with TRBJ2-2, with 8 nucleotides matching TRBD2. CDR1 and CDR2 from the germline V gene are SGHKS and YYEKEE (reference sequence). V lost 1 base to trimming and J lost 2 bases; unmatched junction nucleotides: 4. The CDR3 has 16 residues. CDR3 protein: CASSLSGTSNTGELFF. CDR3 nucleotides: TGTGCCAGCAGCTTGAGTGGGACTAGTAACACCGGGGAGCTGTTTTTT.

This clonotype is judged medium-sized. This chain uses TRBV12-3 or TRBV12-4 with TRBJ2-2; D unresolved. The CDR3 is made up of 13 amino acids. Trimming took off 1 base at V and 6 bases at J, with 6 bases between the two ends. The CDR3 DNA is TGTGCCAGCAGTTTAGGTGCGTCCGGGGAGCTGTTTTTT. As protein: CASSLGASGELFF.

This clonotype was detected ten times or more. The CDR3 DNA is TGTGCCAGCAGCCCCCTGGGGTCGACTACCTGGTCGGCGATCGGGGAGCTGTTTTTT. It translates to CASSPLGSTTWSAIGELFF. The chain links TRBV11-2 to TRBJ2-2, with D possibly matching TRBD2 (5 bases). Trimming cost V 5 bases and J 7 bases, with 29 bases left between them. The CDR3 is 19 amino acids. Germline assignment: CDR1 SGHAT and CDR2 FQNNGV.

This clonotype was counted many times. The chain links TRBV24-1 to TRBJ2-2; 13 bases match TRBD2. V lost 2 bases, J lost 3 bases, and 5 bases stayed unmatched. The V gene's germline CDR1 is KGHDR and CDR2 SFDVKD. The CDR3 covers 18 residues. CDR3: CATSDWWTSGSDTGELFF. The CDR3 region has the DNA TGTGCCACCAGTGATTGGTGGACTAGCGGGAGTGACACCGGGGAGCTGTTTTTT.

In this sample, this clonotype turned up many times. The V call is TRBV5-1, the J call TRBJ1-5; 7 bases line up with TRBD1. The V and J ends lost 4 bases and 7 bases, in that order; junction bases with no gene match: 8. There are 14 residues in the CDR3. Germline values: CDR1 SGHRS, CDR2 YFSETQ. The CDR3 nucleotides are TGCGCCAGCAGCCAGACAGGGTTTGGACAGCCCCAGCATTTT. The encoded protein is CASSQTGFGQPQHF.